The clone carrying this TCR delta chain was detected a few times. With a much larger clone just one base away, this may be a read error. Other nucleotide sequences in the sample specify the same CDR3. This specimen belongs to a study of gamma-delta chains in newborns, infants, children. Across the whole study: Microbial exposure reportedly drives polyclonal innate γδ T cell expansion after birth.

TCRdb fed the reads into CATT to redo clone calling. The data contain approximately 8,000 delta-chain clones, 1.5% to 2% of them seen just once; the ten biggest clones take up just over 8%. Germline V gene data show CDR1 as GEAIGNYY and CDR2 as EKD. Trimming took 6 bases from V and 4 from J; bases not matched to a gene: 21. The CDR3 sequence is 22 residues long. The receptor's source is a child who was a newborn, infant or young child, either healthy, febrile or measles-vaccinated (not recorded which). This chain connects TRDV2 to TRDJ3, with TRDD3 matching over 12 bases. The sample was blood. CDR3 nucleotides: TGTGCCTGTAAAGGGGCCTTCCTACCTACTGGGGGATACACTTGGGACACCCGACAGATGTTTTTC. Amino acid sequence: CACKGAFLPTGGYTWDTRQMFF.